The rows below give T cell receptor beta chains drawn from one sample of a study of T cells in Graves' hyperthyroidism and ophthalmopathy. TCRdb called the multiplex PCR reads again in MiXCR, with one record for every CDR3 protein. The table shows hundreds of thousands of distinct CDR3 sequences, with about 15% occurring only once. Material for sequencing was blood. The origin of the receptors is a young woman with Graves' ophthalmopathy. CDR3s include the opening cysteine and the closing phenylalanine or tryptophan. A D gene is named only where the DNA matches it firmly. Size is stated for part of the rows, as once, few or many counts, or as a class when the clone is expanded.

D,V,J,size,CDR3,DNA
-,TRBV12-3/TRBV12-4,TRBJ2-3,many,CASSLDGSHTQYF,TGTGCCAGCAGTTTGGACGGGTCCCATACGCAGTATTTT
-,TRBV6-2/TRBV6-3,TRBJ1-3,once,CASSLGGQSSGNTIYF,TGTGCCAGCAGCCTAGGGGGGCAGAGCTCTGGAAACACCATATATTTT
TRBD1,TRBV7-9,TRBJ2-7,many,CASSLGTGGKQYF,TGTGCCAGCAGCCTTGGGACAGGGGGCAAGCAGTACTTC
-,TRBV20-1,TRBJ1-5,-,CSAGRSNQPQHF,TGCAGTGCTGGTCGGAGCAATCAGCCCCAGCATTTT
TRBD1,TRBV10-3,TRBJ2-6,many,CAISEGQANSGANVLTF,TGTGCCATCAGTGAGGGACAGGCGAACTCTGGGGCCAACGTCCTGACTTTC
TRBD2,TRBV27,TRBJ2-1,many,CASSPIAGGGPYNEQFF,TGTGCCAGCAGTCCGATAGCGGGAGGGGGGCCTTACAATGAGCAGTTCTTC
TRBD1,TRBV6-5,TRBJ1-2,many,CASSYRQGNDGYTF,TGTGCCAGCAGTTACCGACAGGGAAATGATGGCTACACCTTC
-,TRBV10-3,TRBJ2-3,many,CAISDLGGGVSTDTQYF,TGTGCCATCAGTGACCTTGGAGGTGGGGTGAGCACAGATACGCAGTATTTT
TRBD2,TRBV6-5,TRBJ2-2,few,CASSYSYYGLAGTNLNTGELFF,TGTGCCAGCAGTTACTCCTATTACGGACTAGCGGGGACGAACTTGAACACCGGGGAGCTGTTTTTT
TRBD1,TRBV6-1,TRBJ1-4,many,CASTRDRLNEKLFF,TGTGCCAGCACCCGGGACAGACTTAATGAAAAACTGTTTTTT
-,TRBV15,TRBJ1-1,many,CATSSEQNTEAFF,TGTGCCACCAGCAGCGAACAGAACACTGAAGCTTTCTTT
-,TRBV5-1,TRBJ2-6,many,CASSLGGGANVLTF,TGCGCCAGCAGCTTGGGTGGGGGGGCCAACGTCCTGACTTTC
-,TRBV11-2,TRBJ1-5,many,CASSFAGINQPQHF,TGTGCCAGCAGCTTTGCCGGGATCAATCAGCCCCAGCATTTT
-,TRBV12-3/TRBV12-4,TRBJ2-1,many,CASSPSGPSSYNEQFF,TGTGCCAGCAGCCCCAGCGGTCCTAGCTCCTACAATGAGCAGTTCTTC
-,TRBV11-2,TRBJ2-7,many,CASSPRRTTYEQYF,TGTGCCAGCAGCCCTCGACGGACAACCTACGAGCAGTACTTC
-,TRBV6-2/TRBV6-3,TRBJ1-4,-,CASRRSGTQLEKLFF,TGTGCCAGCCGTAGAAGTGGGACTCAACTGGAAAAACTGTTTTTT
-,TRBV6-2/TRBV6-3,TRBJ2-6,many,CASSYLRDGGANVLTF,TGTGCCAGCAGTTACCTCAGGGACGGTGGGGCCAACGTCCTGACTTTC
TRBD1,TRBV28,TRBJ1-1,many,CASIRTGATEAFF,TGTGCCAGCATTAGGACAGGAGCCACTGAAGCTTTCTTT
TRBD2,TRBV10-3,TRBJ2-1,-,CAISGRRGSSYNEQFF,TGTGCCATCAGTGGGAGGCGGGGGAGCTCCTACAATGAGCAGTTCTTC
-,TRBV10-2,TRBJ1-1,many,CASSSGLRSEAFF,TGCGCCAGCAGCTCGGGACTGCGGTCTGAAGCTTTCTTT